Below, 27 T cell receptor beta chains from the same sample are listed, as sequenced in a study of T-cell memory formation after mild COVID-19. TCRdb redid the calling of the 5' RACE reads with MiXCR, one entry per CDR3 protein. The data show roughly 340,000 distinct CDR3 sequences, with roughly 15% seen just once and about a fifth held by the top ten. Sequencing was performed on PBMCs or a T cell subset sorted from them (not recorded which). All receptors come from a man aged 18 to 29 who had mild COVID-19 (a few samples of this study predate the infection). Cell type and time point are not known.

This clonotype was seen a handful of times. The chain joins TRBV5-4 to TRBJ2-7; D call uncertain. Trimming left V 8 bases short and J 9 bases short, with 9 bases between. CDR1 and CDR2 from the germline V gene are SGHNT and YYREEE (reference sequence). The CDR3 consists of 9 residues. DNA of the CDR3: TGTGCCAGGAAGCCGGGGCAGTACGTC. Amino acid sequence: CARKPGQYV.

The gene calls are TRBV6-5 and TRBJ1-1; D not certain. Germline values: CDR1 MNHEY, CDR2 SVGAGI. This CDR3 contains 11 residues. Trimming removed 8 bases from V and 4 bases from J, with 8 bases in between. The CDR3 DNA follows: TGTGCCAGCGGAGAGGGCACTGAAGCTTTCTTT. Translation: CASGEGTEAFF.

This clonotype was observed a handful of times. This chain links TRBV30 with TRBJ2-1, with D unresolved. Germline loops: CDR1 GTSNPN, CDR2 SVGIG (reference sequence). With 3 bases removed from V and 5 bases from J, the gap between germline ends came to 5 bases. The CDR3 covers 11 residues. The CDR3 DNA sequence: TGTGCCTGGAGCGATGACAATGAGCAGTTCTTC. Its protein product is CAWSDDNEQFF.

This clonotype was seen a handful of times. J is TRBJ1-1 and V is TRBV19; tentatively, D is TRBD1 (5 bases). Trimming took off 5 bases at V and 1 base at J, with 14 bases between the two ends. In germline, CDR1 is LNHDA, CDR2 SQIVND (reference sequence). The CDR3 contains 15 residues. The CDR3 reads CASSETGRPNTEAFF. The CDR3 DNA is TGTGCCAGTAGTGAAACGGGACGGCCGAACACTGAAGCTTTCTTT.

This chain connects TRBV28 to TRBJ1-5; 7 positions agree with TRBD1. V gave up 8 bases and J gave up 2 bases; unmatched junction bases: 6. This CDR3 region has 14 residues. Germline values: CDR1 MDHEN, CDR2 SYDVKM. In nucleotides, the CDR3 is TGTGCCAGCCGGCAGGGGGGACGCAATCAGCCCCAGCATTTT. Residues: CASRQGGRNQPQHF. The variable domain in full, with the rest retrieved from reference TRBV28 and TRBJ1-5, is DVKVTQSSRYLVKRTGEKVFLECVQDMDHENMFWYRQDPGLGLRLIYFSYDVKMKEKGDIPEGYSVSREKKERFSLILESASTNQTSMYLCASRQGGRNQPQHFGDGTRLSIL.

This clonotype was counted between two and nine times. The rearrangement links TRBV4-3 to TRBJ1-3; maybe TRBD1 (6 bases). The V end was cut by 0 bases, the J end by 3 bases, with 12 bases between. Looked up from germline, CDR1 is LGHNA and CDR2 is YSLEER. This CDR3 is built from 16 residues. In nucleotides, the CDR3 is TGCGCCAGCAGCCAAGATCCCTCCAGGGGTGGAAACACCATATATTTT. Protein product: CASSQDPSRGGNTIYF.

This clonotype was counted between two and nine times. The chain uses TRBV19 and TRBJ1-1; D is unresolved. The V gene lost 8 bases and the J gene lost 6 bases, with 10 bases spanning the gap. The CDR3 extends over 11 amino acids. The germline gives CDR1 LNHDA, CDR2 SQIVND (reference sequence). CDR3 coding DNA: TGTGCCAGTTGGTTCGACGCTGAAGCTTTCTTT. Protein product: CASWFDAEAFF.

The V gene is TRBV15, the J gene TRBJ2-2; TRBD1 matches at 7 bases. CDR3 length: 17 amino acids. The germline CDR1 and CDR2 sequences are LNHNV and YYDKDF (reference sequence). V shed 0 bases and J 0 bases; nucleotides not matched to a gene: 4. The CDR3 bases are TGTGCCACCAGCAGAGAGGGCAGGGGGACGAACACCGGGGAGCTGTTTTTT. Translated: CATSREGRGTNTGELFF.

This clonotype was counted a few times. The chain employs TRBV5-1 and TRBJ2-2; 10 bases map to TRBD1. The CDR3 is made up of 17 amino acids. Trimming cost V 4 bases and J 6 bases; bases outside gene matches: 12. Germline lookup yields CDR1 SGHRS and CDR2 YFSETQ. CDR3: CASSEGPGTGDSGELFF. In DNA form, the CDR3 reads TGCGCCAGCAGCGAAGGTCCCGGGACAGGGGATTCCGGGGAGCTGTTTTTT.

Ten or more counts support this clonotype. The chain couples TRBV11-2 to TRBJ2-5; weak D call: TRBD2 (6 bases). Looked up from germline, CDR1 is SGHAT and CDR2 is FQNNGV. The CDR3 sequence is 14 residues long. Trimming stripped 1 base from V and 5 bases from J, with 11 bases between. The CDR3, as DNA: TGTGCCAGCAGCTTAGCGGGCGGGGCCGAGACCCAGTACTTC. Its translation: CASSLAGGAETQYF.

This clonotype was seen a handful of times. V is TRBV24-1 and J is TRBJ2-5; TRBD1 matches at 10 bases. This CDR3 contains 14 residues. V was clipped by 9 bases and J by 5 bases; unmatched bases: 8. Germline CDR1 reads KGHDR; CDR2 reads SFDVKD. This CDR3 reads CATGAGTGAETQYF. In nucleotides, the CDR3 is TGTGCCACCGGCGCCGGGACAGGGGCGGAGACCCAGTACTTC.

This clonotype was seen ten or more times. The chain couples TRBV5-6 to TRBJ2-6, with D perhaps matching TRBD1 (6 bases). The length of the CDR3 is 17 residues. Germline CDR1 reads SGHDT; CDR2 reads YYEEEE. Trimming removed 4 bases at V and 0 bases at J, with 14 bases between. The CDR3 region is CASSGTGTISGANVLTF. The CDR3 DNA reads TGTGCCAGCAGCGGAACCGGGACAATCTCTGGGGCCAACGTCCTGACTTTC. The full variable domain, completed using reference TRBV5-6 and TRBJ2-6, is DAGVTQSPTHLIKTRGQQVTLRCSPKSGHDTVSWYQQALGQGPQFIFQYYEEEERQRGNFPDRFSGHQFPNYSSELNVNALLLGDSALYLCASSGTGTISGANVLTFGAGSRLTVL.

The rearrangement links TRBV7-9 to TRBJ2-3; D remains unclear. Trimming removed 2 bases from V and 6 bases from J, with 21 bases in between. This CDR3 is built from 17 residues. CDR1 and CDR2 (germline): SEHNR, FQNEAQ (reference sequence). The CDR3 region is CASSLPPASSPWDTQYF. In DNA form, the CDR3 reads TGTGCCAGCAGCTTACCCCCGGCGAGCTCGCCCTGGGATACGCAGTATTTT.

This clonotype was seen a few times. Here the CDR3 reads CASSPGTGVFF. CDR3 nucleotides: TGTGCCAGCAGCCCCGGGACAGGGGTGTTTTTT. The chain uses TRBV12-3 or TRBV12-4 and TRBJ1-4; 10 bases agree with TRBD1. J lost 15 bases, V lost 6 bases, and 4 bases had no gene match. This CDR3 has 11 residues.

This clonotype was seen more than once but under ten times. The chain carries TRBV5-1 and TRBJ1-1; no reliable D call. The CDR3 is 13 residues long. Germline V CDR1 and CDR2: SGHRS, YFSETQ. Trimming took 9 bases from V and 6 from J, leaving 18 bases between them. This chain's CDR3 is CATSKDSGSEAFF. In DNA, the CDR3 is TGCGCCACCTCCAAAGACTCGGGATCTGAAGCTTTCTTT.

The rearrangement joins TRBV7-8 to TRBJ1-5, with 11 bases lining up with TRBD1. The junction had 10 bases not matched to a gene; V was cut back by 7 bases and J by 2 bases. The CDR3 length is 17 residues. Germline V gives CDR1 SGHVS, CDR2 FQNEAQ. CDR3 nucleotide sequence: TGTGCCAGCATCAAGGACAGGGGGCTGAGTGGCAATCAGCCCCAGCATTTT. This gives the protein CASIKDRGLSGNQPQHF.

This clonotype was counted many times. This chain joins TRBV5-1 and TRBJ2-1, with 12 bases aligning to TRBD1. Germline assignment: CDR1 SGHRS and CDR2 YFSETQ. J gave up 0 bases and V 4 bases, and 8 bases lay outside the gene matches. The length of the CDR3 is 18 residues. CDR3 coding DNA: TGCGCCAGCAGCGCGGGACAGGGGGCCTTTAGCTCCTACAATGAGCAGTTCTTC. It is translated as CASSAGQGAFSSYNEQFF.

This clonotype was recorded a few times. The V and J genes are TRBV18 and TRBJ2-7, with 8 bases matching TRBD2. This CDR3 contains 14 residues. Germline CDR1 reads KGHSH; CDR2 reads LQKENI. J gave up 0 bases and V 8 bases, and 6 bases lay outside the gene matches. CDR3 region: CASHPGLGSYEQYF. The CDR3 region has the DNA TGTGCCAGCCACCCGGGACTAGGCTCCTACGAGCAGTACTTC.

As to this clonotype: The junction departs from the called germline gene at one end, perhaps through a read error. This chain connects TRBV15 to TRBJ2-1; the D gene is possibly TRBD2 (6 bases). The germline gives CDR1 LNHNV, CDR2 YYDKDF (reference sequence). The CDR3 is made up of 12 amino acids. The DNA of the CDR3 is TGTGCCACCAGCAGTTTCGGAGGGGAAGAGATCTTC. Translated: CATSSFGGEEIF.

This clonotype was seen repeatedly, ten times or more. V usage is TRBV27 and J usage is TRBJ2-5, with TRBD2 matching over 10 bases. After removal of 5 bases from V and 3 bases from J, the junction contained 15 bases not matched to a gene. Germline-derived CDR1 and CDR2 are MNHEY and SMNVEV (reference sequence). CDR3 length: 18 amino acids. The CDR3 here is CASSGRGLAVFDKETQYF. The CDR3 region has the DNA TGTGCCAGCAGTGGTCGAGGACTAGCGGTTTTTGATAAAGAGACCCAGTACTTC.

A few counts support this clonotype. CDR3 region: CASSLGGLRAEAFF. In DNA form, the CDR3 reads TGCGCCAGCAGCTTAGGAGGGCTGAGGGCTGAAGCTTTCTTT. The rearrangement joins TRBV5-1 to TRBJ1-1; D remains unclear. The germline V and J ends were trimmed by 2 bases and 6 bases, with 14 bases remaining between them. The germline gives CDR1 SGHRS, CDR2 YFSETQ. The CDR3 runs 14 residues.

This chain joins TRBV14 and TRBJ2-1, with 12 bases aligning to TRBD2. Germline assignment: CDR1 SGHDN and CDR2 FVKESK. Trimming cost V 2 bases and J 5 bases; bases outside gene matches: 4. The CDR3 is 16 amino acids. The CDR3 DNA sequence: TGTGCCAGCAGCCAACTAGCGGGGGGGCCTAACAATGAGCAGTTCTTC. It is translated as CASSQLAGGPNNEQFF.

This clonotype has a count of ten or more. This sequence joins TRBV29-1 and TRBJ1-1, with TRBD1 matching over 7 bases. J gave up 1 base and V 4 bases, and 9 bases lay outside the gene matches. The CDR3 is 15 residues long. CDR1 is SQVTM and CDR2 is ANQGSEA in the germline V gene. The CDR3 loop reads CSVGKGPGGNTEAFF. The CDR3 nucleotides read TGCAGCGTTGGTAAAGGTCCAGGGGGGAACACTGAAGCTTTCTTT.

In its sample, this clonotype was seen a few times. The chain links TRBV2 to TRBJ2-3; 9 bases align to TRBD2. The germline V gene has CDR1 SNHLY and CDR2 FYNNEI. There are 17 residues in the CDR3. The J segment lost 5 bases and the V segment lost 2 bases, leaving 11 bases of the junction unmatched. CDR3 loop: CASSEFPAGGRRDTQYF. DNA for the CDR3: TGTGCCAGCAGTGAATTCCCAGCGGGGGGCCGTAGAGATACGCAGTATTTT.

The rearrangement links TRBV20-1 to TRBJ2-5; 9 nucleotides align to TRBD1. The CDR3 is made up of 14 amino acids. The V segment lost 5 bases and the J segment 5 bases; nucleotides outside the gene matches: 9. Per the germline V gene, CDR1 is DFQATT and CDR2 is SNEGSKA (reference sequence). Here the CDR3 reads CSAPRTGGRETQYF. The CDR3 DNA follows: TGCAGTGCTCCGAGAACAGGGGGCCGGGAGACCCAGTACTTC.

The sample holds a few counts of this clonotype. The V and J genes are TRBV5-1 and TRBJ1-1; perhaps TRBD1 as D (6 bases). There are 14 residues in the CDR3. Germline-derived CDR1 and CDR2 are SGHRS and YFSETQ. Trimming left V 4 bases short and J 2 bases short, with 12 bases between. This chain's CDR3 is CASSQTTGNTEAFF. In DNA form, the CDR3 reads TGCGCCAGCAGCCAGACGACAGGAAACACTGAAGCTTTCTTT. Together with reference TRBV5-1 and TRBJ1-1, the CDR3 gives the full variable domain: KAGVTQTPRYLIKTRGQQVTLSCSPISGHRSVSWYQQTPGQGLQFLFEYFSETQRNKGNFPGRFSGRQFSNSRSEMNVSTLELGDSALYLCASSQTTGNTEAFFGQGTRLTVV.

This clonotype was detected many times. V is TRBV4-1 and J is TRBJ2-7, with 7 bases that match TRBD1. CDR1 MGHRA and CDR2 YSYEKL come from the germline V gene. The CDR3 runs 15 residues. J lost 2 bases, V lost 3 bases, and 7 bases had no gene match. The CDR3 DNA is TGCGCCAGCAGCCAGGAGGACAGGTTTCCCTACGAGCAGTACTTC. As protein: CASSQEDRFPYEQYF.